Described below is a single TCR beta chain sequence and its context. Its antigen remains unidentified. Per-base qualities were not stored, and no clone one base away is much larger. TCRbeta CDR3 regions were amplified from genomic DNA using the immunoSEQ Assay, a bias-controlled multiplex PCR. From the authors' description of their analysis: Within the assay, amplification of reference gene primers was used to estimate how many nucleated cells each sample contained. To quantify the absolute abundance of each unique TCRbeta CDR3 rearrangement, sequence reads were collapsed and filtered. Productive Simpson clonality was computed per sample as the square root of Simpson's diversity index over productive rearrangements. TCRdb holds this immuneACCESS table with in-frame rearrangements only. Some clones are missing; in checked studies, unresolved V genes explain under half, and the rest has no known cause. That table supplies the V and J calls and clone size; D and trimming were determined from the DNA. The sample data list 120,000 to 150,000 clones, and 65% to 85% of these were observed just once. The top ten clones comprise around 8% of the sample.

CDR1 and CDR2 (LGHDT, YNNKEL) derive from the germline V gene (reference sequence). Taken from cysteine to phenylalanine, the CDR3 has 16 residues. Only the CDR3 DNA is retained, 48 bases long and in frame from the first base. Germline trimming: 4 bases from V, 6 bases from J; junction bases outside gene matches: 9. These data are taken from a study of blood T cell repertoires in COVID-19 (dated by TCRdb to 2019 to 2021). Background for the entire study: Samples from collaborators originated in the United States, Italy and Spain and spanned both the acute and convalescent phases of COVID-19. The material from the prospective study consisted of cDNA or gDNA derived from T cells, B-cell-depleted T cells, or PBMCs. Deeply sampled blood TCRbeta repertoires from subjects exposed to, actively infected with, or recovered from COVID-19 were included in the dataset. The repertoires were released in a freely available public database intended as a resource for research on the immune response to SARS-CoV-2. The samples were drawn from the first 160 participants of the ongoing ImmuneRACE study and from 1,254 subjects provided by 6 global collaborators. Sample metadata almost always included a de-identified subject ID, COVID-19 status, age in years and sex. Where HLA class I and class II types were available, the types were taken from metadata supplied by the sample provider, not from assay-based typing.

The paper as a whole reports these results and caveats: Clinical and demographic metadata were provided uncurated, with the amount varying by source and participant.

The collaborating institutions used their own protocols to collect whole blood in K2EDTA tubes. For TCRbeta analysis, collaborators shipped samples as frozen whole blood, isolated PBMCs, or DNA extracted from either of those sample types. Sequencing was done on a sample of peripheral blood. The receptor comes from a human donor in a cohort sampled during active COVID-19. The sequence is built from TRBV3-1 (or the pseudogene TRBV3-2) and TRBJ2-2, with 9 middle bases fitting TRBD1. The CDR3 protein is CASSLNRQGEAGELFF. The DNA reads TGTGCCAGCAGCCTCAACCGACAGGGGGAGGCCGGGGAGCTGTTTTTT.